The T cell receptor (beta chain) described here comes from a study of regulatory T cells. The CDR3 has 17 amino acids. Germline V gene data show CDR1 as SEHNR and CDR2 as FQNEAQ (reference sequence). The V and J ends lost 4 bases and 0 bases respectively, with 16 bases between them. The study, taken as a whole, reports: Patient CD8+ T cells trended toward lower Shannon entropy than controls. Patient repertoires had restricted TRB V-J pairs and skewed V and J usage, most in Tregs.

All CD3G-deficient patients showed autoimmunity, more severe in two. Patients aged 2 to 39 years had fewer naive and more memory CD4+ and CD8+ T cells. Amplification used 52 TRBV primers and 13 TRBJ primers. Clones were sequenced by immunoSEQ multiplex PCR, and TCRdb holds only the in-frame ones, with some missing. The profile covers several thousand clones, with 84% appearing a single time and about 28% taken by the ten largest. With regard to this clone: Its antigen is still unknown.

The genes are TRBV7-9 and TRBJ1-3, with D possibly being TRBD1 (5 bases). This sequence originates from a child under 18 with CD3G deficiency. Material for sequencing was CD8+ T cells sorted from blood. CDR3 sequence (DNA): TGTGCCAGCAGCTCCGGTGGAGGAGGGGACTCTGGAAACACCATATATTTT. Protein sequence: CASSSGGGGDSGNTIYF.